The clone carrying this T cell receptor beta chain has more than one count but fewer than ten. There are 15 residues in the CDR3. CDR1 is MGHRA, CDR2 YSYEKL, per germline. With 1 base removed from V and 1 base from J, the gap between germline ends came to 10 bases. These data originate in a study of blood T cells in healthy people across ages. About the research overall: Roughly one uniquely barcoded beta molecule per two T cells was captured.

A second PCR, run for roughly 7 to 11 cycles, used a sample-barcoded 5' primer plus a J-beta primer mix. Each CDR3 protein is one row after TCRdb ran MiXCR on the 5' RACE reads. The top ten hold over 9% of the sample, which has roughly 1.6 million distinct CDR3 sequences, roughly 32% seen once. What was sequenced was blood. The rearrangement links TRBV4-1 to TRBJ1-2; D call uncertain. The sequence was obtained from a woman younger than 45 in good health. In nucleotides, the CDR3 is TGCGCCAGCAGCCAAGTAGGAGTGTTTAACTATGGCTACACCTTC. This gives the protein CASSQVGVFNYGYTF.